This T cell receptor (beta chain) was sequenced during a study of Graves' ophthalmopathy and Graves' hyperthyroidism. Transcripts of RNA were the source for amplifying TCR beta CDR3 regions. RT-PCR was first run with HTBI primers, then multiplex PCR in a second round. From the multiplex PCR reads, TCRdb called clonotypes with MiXCR, one entry per CDR3 protein. The table has almost 750,000 distinct CDR3 sequences, around 40% seen once; the top ten hold about 40%. As concerns this clonotype: Its antigen remains unidentified.

The CDR3 totals 13 residues. Germline-derived CDR1 and CDR2 are MGHDK and SYGVNS. The germline V and J ends were trimmed by 6 bases and 6 bases, with 9 bases remaining between them. Study-wide findings and caveats: Ophthalmopathy progression cases were predicted by the model with approximately 71% sensitivity and around 72% specificity.

The source material was peripheral blood. The receptor was derived from an adult man with Graves' ophthalmopathy. The chain has TRBV25-1 and TRBJ1-6; no clear D gene. CDR3 nucleotide sequence: TGTGCCAGCAGGACCAGGCTTAATTCACCCCTCCACTTT. It translates to CASRTRLNSPLHF.